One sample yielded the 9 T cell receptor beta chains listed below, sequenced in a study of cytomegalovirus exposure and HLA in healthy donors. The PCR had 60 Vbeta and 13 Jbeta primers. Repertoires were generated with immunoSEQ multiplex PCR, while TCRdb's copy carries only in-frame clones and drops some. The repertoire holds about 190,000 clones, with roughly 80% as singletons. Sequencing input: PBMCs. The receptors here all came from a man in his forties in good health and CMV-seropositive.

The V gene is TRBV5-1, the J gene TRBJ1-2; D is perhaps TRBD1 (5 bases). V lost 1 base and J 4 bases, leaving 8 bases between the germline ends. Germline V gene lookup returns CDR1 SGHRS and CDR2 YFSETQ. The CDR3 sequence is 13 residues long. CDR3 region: CASSLTGSYGYTF. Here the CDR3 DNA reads TGCGCCAGCAGCTTGACAGGCTCCTATGGCTACACCTTC.

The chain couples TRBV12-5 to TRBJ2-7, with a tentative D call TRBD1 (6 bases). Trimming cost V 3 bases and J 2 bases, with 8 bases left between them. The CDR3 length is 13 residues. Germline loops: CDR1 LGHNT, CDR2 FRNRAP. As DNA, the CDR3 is TGTGCTAGTGGTTTTGGGGGCCCCTACGAGCAGTACTTC. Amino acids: CASGFGGPYEQYF.

The DNA for the CDR3 is TGTGCCAGCAGCTTAAAGGGCGGGCGGGCTTTCTTT. Amino acid sequence: CASSLKGGRAFF. This chain links TRBV7-3 with TRBJ1-1; D is undetermined. Germline CDR1 reads SGHTA; CDR2 reads FQGTGA. This CDR3 has 12 amino acids. The ends were cut back, 1 base at V and 11 bases at J, with 11 bases in the middle.

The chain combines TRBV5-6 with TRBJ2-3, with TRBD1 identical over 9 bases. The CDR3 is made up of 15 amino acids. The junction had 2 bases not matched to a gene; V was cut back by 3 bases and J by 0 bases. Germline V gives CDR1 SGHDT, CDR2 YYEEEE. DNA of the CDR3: TGTGCCAGCAGCTGGGGACAGGGCAGCACAGATACGCAGTATTTT. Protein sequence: CASSWGQGSTDTQYF.

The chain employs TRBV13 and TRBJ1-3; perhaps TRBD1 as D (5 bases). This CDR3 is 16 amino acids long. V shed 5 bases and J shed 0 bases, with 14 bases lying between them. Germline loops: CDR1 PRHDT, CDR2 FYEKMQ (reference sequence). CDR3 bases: TGTGCCAGCAGCCCCGACAGCATCGTCTCTGGAAACACCATATATTTT. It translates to CASSPDSIVSGNTIYF. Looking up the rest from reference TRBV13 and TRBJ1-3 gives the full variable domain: AAGVIQSPRHLIKEKRETATLKCYPIPRHDTVYWYQQGPGQDPQFLISFYEKMQSDKGSIPDRFSAQQFSDYHSELNMSSLELGDSALYFCASSPDSIVSGNTIYFGEGSWLTVV.

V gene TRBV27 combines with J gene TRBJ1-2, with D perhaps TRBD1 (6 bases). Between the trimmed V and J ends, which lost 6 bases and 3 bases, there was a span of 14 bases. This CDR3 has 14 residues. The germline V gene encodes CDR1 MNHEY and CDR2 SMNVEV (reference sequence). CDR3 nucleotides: TGTGCCAGCAGGCCACAGGGTTTTGACTATGGCTACACCTTC. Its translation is CASRPQGFDYGYTF.

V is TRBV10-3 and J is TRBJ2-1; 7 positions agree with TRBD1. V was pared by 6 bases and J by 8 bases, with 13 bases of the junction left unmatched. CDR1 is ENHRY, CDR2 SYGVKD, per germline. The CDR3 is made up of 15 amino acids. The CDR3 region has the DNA TGTGCCATCAGGGCTGACAGGGTCCGTTTTGATGAGCAGTTCTTC. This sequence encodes CAIRADRVRFDEQFF.

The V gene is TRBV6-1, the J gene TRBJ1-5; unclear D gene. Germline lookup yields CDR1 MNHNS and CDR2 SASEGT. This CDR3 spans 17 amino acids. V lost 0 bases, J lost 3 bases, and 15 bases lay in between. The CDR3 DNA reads TGTGCCAGCAGTGAAGCAAGGTGGGCAGACCCCAATCAGCCCCAGCATTTT. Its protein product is CASSEARWADPNQPQHF.

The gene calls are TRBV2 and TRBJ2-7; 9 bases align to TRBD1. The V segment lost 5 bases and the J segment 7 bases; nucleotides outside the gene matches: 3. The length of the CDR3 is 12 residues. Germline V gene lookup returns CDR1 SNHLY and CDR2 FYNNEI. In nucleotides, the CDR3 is TGTGCCAGCAGTTGGGACAGGGAGGAGCAGTACTTC. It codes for CASSWDREEQYF. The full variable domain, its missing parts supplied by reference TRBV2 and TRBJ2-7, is EPEVTQTPSHQVTQMGQEVILRCVPISNHLYFYWYRQILGQKVEFLVSFYNNEISEKSEIFDDQFSVERPDGSNFTLKIRSTKLEDSAMYFCASSWDREEQYFGPGTRLTVT.